Below, one T cell receptor beta chain is given with its context. Its specificity is unknown. Treatment noted: oral pan-JAK inhibitor, 5-10 mg twice daily. The CDR3 loop spans 14 amino acids. Trimming took off 2 bases at V and 8 bases at J, with 15 bases between the two ends. Germline CDR1 is MGHDK and CDR2 is SYGVNS. This record comes from a study of CD8+ T cells in alopecia areata. In the study overall: Oral tofacitinib, 5 to 10 mg twice daily, was given in an open-label trial. The share of scalp area affected provided the severity score for treated patients.

In each case, RNA was isolated and then reverse transcribed into cDNA as the sequencing template. The protocol was immunoSEQ multiplex PCR, while the TCRdb copy is restricted to in-frame clones and leaves out a portion. This table has fewer than 250,000 clones, 60% appearing once. Notes on the study in general: Patients shared TCRs less clearly than mice did, possibly owing to HLA.

The chain joins TRBV25-1 to TRBJ1-2; weak D call: TRBD1 (6 bases). The sequence derives from a human donor with alopecia areata. The sequenced sample was CD4+ T cells sorted from blood, obtained at week 24, from a patient treated with tofacitinib. The CDR3 loop reads CASSEPGARGGYTF. CDR3 in DNA: TGTGCCAGCAGTGAACCAGGGGCAAGAGGAGGCTACACCTTC.